This T cell receptor (beta chain) is drawn from a study of blood T cell repertoires in COVID-19. Here immunoSEQ multiplex PCR was the method, and the copy in TCRdb shows in-frame clones only, minus some. The sample carries 95,000 to 150,000 clones, just over 85% recorded once. The germline V and J ends were trimmed by 0 bases and 4 bases, with 7 bases remaining between them. The germline V gene has CDR1 SGHNT and CDR2 YYREEE (reference sequence). The CDR3 runs 13 residues. Sequencing was performed on peripheral blood. The TCR sequence derives from a woman in her forties or fifties with active or convalescent COVID-19. The chain is built from TRBV5-4 and TRBJ1-2, with D possibly TRBD1 on 5 matching bases. The DNA of the CDR3 is TGTGCCAGCAGCTTGGGCGGGGGCTATGGCTACACCTTC. It specifies CASSLGGGYGYTF.